This TCR beta chain was captured in a study of Ad26.COV2.S vaccination and SARS-CoV-2 variants. As for the study in general: The authors gave Ad26.COV2.S intramuscularly, either once or twice 56 days apart. Broader study findings: It is possible that the TCR breadth and depth analyses underestimated the total T cell responses.

For this clone: The antigen is not known.

Data came from immunoSEQ multiplex PCR; TCRdb stores just in-frame clones and leaves some out. The sample lists 400,000 to 500,000 clones, roughly 88% occurring once. Germline V gene data show CDR1 as SGHTA and CDR2 as FQGNSA. The length of the CDR3 is 15 residues. The V end lost 5 bases, the J end lost 4 bases, and 15 bases lay between the germline ends. Treatment specified: approximately 18 received Ad26.COV2.S at low or high dose, single or two shots; several received placebo; per-sample allocation not given. Sample collection was performed on day 63 after the first vaccine or placebo injection. J is TRBJ1-5 and V is TRBV7-2, with D possibly being TRBD1 (5 bases). This TCR came from a person between 18 and 65 years old who received the Ad26.COV2.S COVID-19 vaccine or a placebo. The specimen was peripheral blood, collected in a trial of Ad26.COV2.S vaccine versus placebo. CDR3 DNA sequence: TGTGCCAGCAGCGTTCCGGGACGGTTGAATCAGCCCCAGCATTTT. It encodes CASSVPGRLNQPQHF.